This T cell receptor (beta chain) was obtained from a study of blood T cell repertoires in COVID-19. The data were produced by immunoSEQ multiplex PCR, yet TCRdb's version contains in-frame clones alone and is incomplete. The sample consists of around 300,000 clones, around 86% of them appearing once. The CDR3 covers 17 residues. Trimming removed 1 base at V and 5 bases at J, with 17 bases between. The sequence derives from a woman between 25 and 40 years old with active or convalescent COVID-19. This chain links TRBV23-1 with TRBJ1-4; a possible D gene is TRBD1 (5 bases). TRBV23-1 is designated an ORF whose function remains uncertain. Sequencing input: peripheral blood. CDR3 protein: CASSQCPMTVENEKLFF. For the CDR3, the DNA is TGCGCCAGCAGTCAATGTCCCATGACAGTGGAGAATGAAAAACTGTTTTTT.